Detailed here is one T cell receptor (beta chain). The antigen remains undetermined. Germline assignment: CDR1 SGHRS and CDR2 YFSETQ. The V and J ends lost 1 base and 0 bases respectively, with 16 bases between them. The CDR3 extends over 17 amino acids. When replicate PCRs were run on sorted subsets, they used 200 ng DNA, roughly 30,000 T cell genomes. Profiling relied on immunoSEQ multiplex PCR, and the TCRdb table lists in-frame clones only, not all of them. The sample gives approximately 2.1 million clones, more than 80% of which show up once; under 0.45% is in the top ten. The sample is drawn from a study of shared clonotypes between healthy human individuals. General study findings and limits: Clonotypes that were shared across a few donors made up around 5% of naive CD4 clonotypes. Naive subsets, compared against memory subsets, generally had larger estimated richness values.

Sequenced material: naive CD4+ T cells from PBMCs. The subset here: CD45RA+ positively selected. The source is a man aged 18 to 30 in good health. Some clones in this sample may be carry-over from other donors' samples. The V call is TRBV5-1, the J call TRBJ1-1; D remains ambiguous. The CDR3: CASSLSPGGGMNTEAFF. The CDR3 region has the DNA TGCGCCAGCAGCTTGTCTCCCGGTGGCGGAATGAACACTGAAGCTTTCTTT.